Here is one T cell receptor (beta chain) with its context. The repertoire was sequenced with immunoSEQ multiplex PCR; TCRdb's copy has only in-frame clones and lacks some. The sample includes about 660,000 clones, roughly 86% of them seen just once. The data are from a study of shared T cell receptors in the human thymus. These sequences were also reported in another study, on human thymus T cells. That source notes: Infants served as donors; they were healthy and Finnish and were having corrective surgery for congenital heart defects. The thymus was resected at corrective cardiac surgery. The authors found apparently biased V and J gene usage in thymic and blood repertoires. Reports from related research described highly overlapping thymic repertoires among unrelated individuals.

The sample was thymocytes. This TCR came from a boy less than two years old with a congenital heart defect.

The CDR3 sequence: CASRRQGQSSGANVLTF. The CDR3 DNA is TGTGCCAGCAGGCGACAGGGTCAGAGCTCTGGGGCCAACGTCCTGACTTTC. The V call is TRBV27, the J call TRBJ2-6; TRBD1 aligns across 7 bases. Trimming took 6 bases from V and 0 from J; bases not matched to a gene: 8. In germline, CDR1 is MNHEY, CDR2 SMNVEV (reference sequence). This CDR3 contains 17 residues.